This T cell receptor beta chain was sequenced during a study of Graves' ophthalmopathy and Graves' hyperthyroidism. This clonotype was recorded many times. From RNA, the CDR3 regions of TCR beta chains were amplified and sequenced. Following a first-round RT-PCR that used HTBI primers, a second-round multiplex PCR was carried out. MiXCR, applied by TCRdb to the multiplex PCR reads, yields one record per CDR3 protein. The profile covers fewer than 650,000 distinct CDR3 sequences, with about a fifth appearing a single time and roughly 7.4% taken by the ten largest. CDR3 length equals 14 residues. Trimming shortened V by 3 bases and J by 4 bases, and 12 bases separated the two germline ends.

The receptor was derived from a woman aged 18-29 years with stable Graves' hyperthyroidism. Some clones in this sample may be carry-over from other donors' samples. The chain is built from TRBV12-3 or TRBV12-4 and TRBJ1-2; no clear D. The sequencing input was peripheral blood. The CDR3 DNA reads TGTGCCAGCAGTTTCGCGGGCGGGATCTATGGCTACACCTTC. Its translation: CASSFAGGIYGYTF.